These T cell receptor beta chains were read from a single sample in a study of T-cell reconstitution after alpha-beta-depleted transplantation in children. TCRdb reprocessed the PCR reads with MiXCR, giving one entry per CDR3 protein. This sample has about 510,000 distinct CDR3 sequences, with more than 9.5% found just once. The material sequenced was PBMCs, mostly from graft donor cells, taken 180 days after TCRalphabeta/CD19-depleted stem cell transplant. These receptors were taken from a female patient under 10 years old who had a stem cell transplant for aplastic anemia, so the T cells may come from the graft donor. Each CDR3 is given with its conserved first and last residue. D genes are given only for firm matches. Clone sizes are given selectively: once, few, many, or a class where the clone is expanded.

cdr3_nt	cdr3_aa	clone_size	d_call	j_call	v_call
TGTGCCAGCAGCCGCGTTACCGGGACTGACCCAGAGACCCAGTACTTC	CASSRVTGTDPETQYF	-	-	TRBJ2-5	TRBV3-1
TGTGCCAGCAGCCTGGACAGGGGATACTACGAGCAGTACTTC	CASSLDRGYYEQYF	-	TRBD1	TRBJ2-7	TRBV7-2
TGTGCCAGCAGCTCAGGACAGACGTACTCCTATAATTCACCCCTCCACTTT	CASSSGQTYSYNSPLHF	few	-	TRBJ1-6	TRBV5-4
TGCAGTGCAGAAATCGGGGTTGCCACTGAAGCTTTCTTT	CSAEIGVATEAFF	-	-	TRBJ1-1	TRBV20-1
TGTGCCAGCAGCCCAGACAGGGGAGGCACCGGGGAGCTGTTTTTT	CASSPDRGGTGELFF	-	TRBD1	TRBJ2-2	TRBV3-1
TGTGCCAGCAGCTTAGTACCAGGGAACTACGAGCAGTACTTC	CASSLVPGNYEQYF	few	-	TRBJ2-7	TRBV7-2
TGTGCCAGACGGGGAGATAGCGGGGGCTACACCTTC	CARRGDSGGYTF	few	-	TRBJ1-2	TRBV25-1
TGTGCCTGGAGTTGGGGCGGCGAGCAGTTCTTC	CAWSWGGEQFF	few	-	TRBJ2-1	TRBV30
TGTGCCAGCAGTTTATACAGGGATAATAATGAAAAACTGTTTTTT	CASSLYRDNNEKLFF	-	-	TRBJ1-4	TRBV12-3/TRBV12-4
TGTGCCAGCAGCCAAGGAGGGGAGGGCTATGGCTACACCTTC	CASSQGGEGYGYTF	-	-	TRBJ1-2	TRBV3-1
TGCAGCGTCGCGGACGGAAGGACCTACGAGCAGTACTTC	CSVADGRTYEQYF	-	-	TRBJ2-7	TRBV29-1
TGCGCCAGCAGTGACCCCTGGGGACAAGGCAATCAGCCCCAGCATTTT	CASSDPWGQGNQPQHF	many	-	TRBJ1-5	TRBV10-2
TGTGCCAGCAGCGCGGACAGATGGGACATTCAGTACTTC	CASSADRWDIQYF	few	-	TRBJ2-4	TRBV9
TGTGCCAGCAGTGGGGGACAGCAGTTCTTC	CASSGGQQFF	few	-	TRBJ2-1	TRBV6-1
TGTGCCAGCAGCTTTTCTAGCGGGATATCTGGGGCCAACGTCCTGACTTTC	CASSFSSGISGANVLTF	few	TRBD2	TRBJ2-6	TRBV11-2
TGTGCCAGCAGTCCGTCCGGGTTTCCCTACGAGCAGTACTTC	CASSPSGFPYEQYF	few	-	TRBJ2-7	TRBV27
TGTGCCAGCAGCGACTTTTACGAAGAGCGGGGAAGCTCCTACAATGAGCAGTTCTTC	CASSDFYEERGSSYNEQFF	-	TRBD2	TRBJ2-1	TRBV5-6
TGTGCCAGCAGCCCAACTAGTCTAGCCAAAAACATTCAGTACTTC	CASSPTSLAKNIQYF	-	-	TRBJ2-4	TRBV12-3/TRBV12-4
TGTGCCAGCAAGTTAGGAGGGACAGATTACAATGAGCAGTTCTTC	CASKLGGTDYNEQFF	few	-	TRBJ2-1	TRBV5-5
TGTGCCAGCAGCTTAGATCGGGACTACAATGAGCAGTTCTTC	CASSLDRDYNEQFF	few	-	TRBJ2-1	TRBV11-3
TGTGCCAGCAGTGGGCTTACCCGCACAGATACGCAGTATTTT	CASSGLTRTDTQYF	-	-	TRBJ2-3	TRBV6-1
TGTGCCAGTAGTATGGACCTCTACGAGCAGTACTTC	CASSMDLYEQYF	-	-	TRBJ2-7	TRBV19
TGCAGTGCTAGACAGGGGGCTCGCAATCAGCCCCAGCATTTT	CSARQGARNQPQHF	-	TRBD1	TRBJ1-5	TRBV20-1
TGCGCCAGCAGCTTGGCCGAAGGGGCACTAGATTGGCGTGAGCAGTTCTTC	CASSLAEGALDWREQFF	-	-	TRBJ2-1	TRBV5-1
TGTGCCAGCAGTTTCCCCTCCGTCCGCAGGTTCCAAGAGACCCAGTACTTC	CASSFPSVRRFQETQYF	-	-	TRBJ2-5	TRBV28
TGCGCCAGCAGCCAAAGCCTTAGCTCCTACAATGAGCAGTTCTTC	CASSQSLSSYNEQFF	few	-	TRBJ2-1	TRBV4-3
TGCAGCTGTGACCCATTGAAATGGGCCTACCAAGAGACCCAGTACTTC	CSCDPLKWAYQETQYF	-	-	TRBJ2-5	TRBV29-1
TGCAGTGCTAGTGGGACCGTATTGAATGAGCAGTTCTTC	CSASGTVLNEQFF	few	-	TRBJ2-1	TRBV20-1
TGTGCCAGCAGTTACAGTAGGACAGGGGGGCTCGAGCAGTACTTC	CASSYSRTGGLEQYF	few	TRBD1	TRBJ2-7	TRBV6-5
TGTGCCAGCAGCCAAGGATGGCGTCAGGGGTTAAACATTCAGTACTTC	CASSQGWRQGLNIQYF	few	-	TRBJ2-4	TRBV3-1
TGCGCCAGCAGCTTCATTTGGCGGAGATGTCAGCCCCAGCATTTT	CASSFIWRRCQPQHF	few	-	TRBJ1-5	TRBV5-1
TGTGCCAGCAGCTCCAGGGGAACCCCCACAGATACGCAGTATTTT	CASSSRGTPTDTQYF	-	-	TRBJ2-3	TRBV11-3
TGTGCCAGCATTAGTCAGGGGAGGGGGCCCTACAATGAGCAGTTCTTC	CASISQGRGPYNEQFF	few	-	TRBJ2-1	TRBV25-1
TGTGCCACCAGCAGAGAAGAACTTAACTATGGCTACACCTTC	CATSREELNYGYTF	few	-	TRBJ1-2	TRBV15
TGTGCCAGCAGCTTGGCGGGGGAGGCGGTCTACAATGAGCAGTTCTTC	CASSLAGEAVYNEQFF	-	-	TRBJ2-1	TRBV5-8
TGTGCCAGCAGTTACTCGAATACTCAGTACTATGGCTACACCTTC	CASSYSNTQYYGYTF	-	-	TRBJ1-2	TRBV6-2/TRBV6-3
TGTGCCAGCAGCTCCCGGACTAGTACGGGCGAGCAGTACTTC	CASSSRTSTGEQYF	-	TRBD2	TRBJ2-7	TRBV7-3
TGTGCCAGCAGCCGTTCCAACCCGTACCAAGAGACCCAGTACTTC	CASSRSNPYQETQYF	-	-	TRBJ2-5	TRBV12-3/TRBV12-4
TGTGCCAGCAGCTTACCACCGGGACCGGTCAATTATTTAGAGCAGTTCTTC	CASSLPPGPVNYLEQFF	few	-	TRBJ2-1	TRBV7-2
TGTGCCACCAGCAGCCCCAGACAGGGGGGGAAGGAAGAGACCCAGTACTTC	CATSSPRQGGKEETQYF	-	TRBD1	TRBJ2-5	TRBV15
TGCAGTGCTTCGAGGGCGGGACCTTACAATGAGCAGTTCTTC	CSASRAGPYNEQFF	-	-	TRBJ2-1	TRBV20-1
TGTGCCAGCAGCCAGAACTGGAACACCGGGGAGCTGTTTTTT	CASSQNWNTGELFF	few	-	TRBJ2-2	TRBV14
TGTGCCAGCAGACGTCAGGGGATTATGAACACTGAAGCTTTCTTT	CASRRQGIMNTEAFF	few	-	TRBJ1-1	TRBV12-3/TRBV12-4
TGTGCCAGCAGTTCGGTGGGGGGAGGGCATTTT	CASSSVGGGHF	-	-	TRBJ1-5	TRBV28
TGCAGTACGGGAGACAGGTCCAACTATGGCTACACCTTC	CSTGDRSNYGYTF	-	-	TRBJ1-2	TRBV20-1
TGCAGTGCTAGAGAGGCCCAGAAGCTAGCTGATACGCAGTATTTT	CSAREAQKLADTQYF	few	-	TRBJ2-3	TRBV20-1
TGTGCCAGCAGTTCGGTCCAGGGGGCCGGAAACACCATATATTTT	CASSSVQGAGNTIYF	-	TRBD1	TRBJ1-3	TRBV28
TGTGCCAGCAGCTTGCGGGGGTTCTACGAGCAGTACTTC	CASSLRGFYEQYF	many	TRBD2	TRBJ2-7	TRBV11-1
TGCGCCAGCAGCTGGGTCAGCGAAACTCCGAACACCGGGGAGCTGTTTTTT	CASSWVSETPNTGELFF	few	-	TRBJ2-2	TRBV5-1
TGTGCCAGCAGGAGTTTGGGTGAGACCCAGTACTTC	CASRSLGETQYF	-	-	TRBJ2-5	TRBV27
TGCGCCAGCAGCCAGGGCGGTAGCTCCTACAATGAGCAGTTCTTC	CASSQGGSSYNEQFF	many	-	TRBJ2-1	TRBV4-3
TGTGCCAGCAGCCCACAGCTAAAGGTAGAGACCCAGTACTTC	CASSPQLKVETQYF	many	-	TRBJ2-5	TRBV12-3/TRBV12-4
TGTGCCAGTAGGGACCTTGAAGCTTTCTTT	CASRDLEAFF	-	-	TRBJ1-1	TRBV19
TGCAGTGCTGCCGGGACTAGCGGTTACGAGCAGTACTTC	CSAAGTSGYEQYF	few	TRBD2	TRBJ2-7	TRBV20-1
TGTGCCAGCAGCCGAACGGTCCCGGTCACAGGTACCCCGTACCAAGAGACCCAGTACTTC	CASSRTVPVTGTPYQETQYF	-	-	TRBJ2-5	TRBV12-3/TRBV12-4
TGCGCCAGCAGCCAAGATTTATCACAGGGGTACAATGAGCAGTTCTTC	CASSQDLSQGYNEQFF	few	TRBD1	TRBJ2-1	TRBV4-1
TGTGCCAGCAGCCAAGTCGGGCTAGCGGGGGCCCAGTACTTC	CASSQVGLAGAQYF	-	TRBD2	TRBJ2-5	TRBV3-1
TGTGCCAGCAGCGGCGGGCCTCACCCTGGCTACACCTTC	CASSGGPHPGYTF	-	-	TRBJ1-2	TRBV25-1
TGTGCCAGCAGCTTGGGGAGCGTAAACACCGGGGAGCTGTTTTTT	CASSLGSVNTGELFF	few	-	TRBJ2-2	TRBV5-5
TGTGCCAGCCGTAGTATGGAGACCCAGTACTTC	CASRSMETQYF	-	-	TRBJ2-5	TRBV7-2